This TCR beta chain was sequenced for a study of cytomegalovirus exposure and HLA in healthy donors. PCR employed 60 Vbeta and 13 Jbeta primers. Sequencing used immunoSEQ multiplex PCR; TCRdb keeps in-frame clones, though not all of them. This table has tens of thousands of clones, 78% appearing once. The V end lost 6 bases, the J end lost 4 bases, and 15 bases lay between the germline ends. Germline CDR1 and CDR2: MDHEN and SYDVKM. The CDR3 contains 14 residues. For this clone: Its target is unknown.

General study points: When analyzed later, the rates of TCR association showed variation by HLA locus, with DRB1 the most and HLA-C the fewest.

The chain couples TRBV28 to TRBJ1-2; a possible D gene is TRBD1 (6 bases). The TCR was taken from a woman aged 40 to 50 in good health and CMV-seropositive. Sequenced input: PBMCs. Here the CDR3 DNA reads TGTGCCAGCAGAGCAGGACAGCCCTTCTATGGCTACACCTTC. This codes for CASRAGQPFYGYTF.